The following is a T cell receptor (beta chain) sequence with its context. What it binds is unknown. CDR3 length equals 14 residues. Trimming pared 9 bases from V and 8 bases from J, leaving 22 bases between. Germline values: CDR1 MNHEY, CDR2 SVGAGI. TCRdb fed the 5' RACE reads into MiXCR, producing one record per CDR3 protein. This table has over 150,000 distinct CDR3 sequences, 15% to 20% appearing once. This entry is derived from a study of T-cell memory formation after mild COVID-19. For the study at large: The study found TCR clusters largely donor specific.

Study-level findings and limits: CD4+ clones that contracted lay mainly in CM and EM; CD8+ ones lay in EMRA. SARS-CoV-2 specificity was not confirmed for second-wave clones peaking on day 37. CD4/CD8 balance characterized clones contracting day 15 to 85, and CD4+ skew characterized later expanders.

The receptor was derived from a man between 18 and 29 years old who had mild COVID-19 (a few samples of this study predate the infection). Cell type and time point are not known. The material sequenced was PBMCs or a T cell subset sorted from them (not recorded which). The chain couples TRBV6-5 to TRBJ1-2, with D hard to call. Here the CDR3 reads CASSVEGRLRGYTF. Written as DNA, the CDR3 is TGTGCCAGTTCCGTAGAGGGCCGCCTTAGGGGCTACACCTTC.